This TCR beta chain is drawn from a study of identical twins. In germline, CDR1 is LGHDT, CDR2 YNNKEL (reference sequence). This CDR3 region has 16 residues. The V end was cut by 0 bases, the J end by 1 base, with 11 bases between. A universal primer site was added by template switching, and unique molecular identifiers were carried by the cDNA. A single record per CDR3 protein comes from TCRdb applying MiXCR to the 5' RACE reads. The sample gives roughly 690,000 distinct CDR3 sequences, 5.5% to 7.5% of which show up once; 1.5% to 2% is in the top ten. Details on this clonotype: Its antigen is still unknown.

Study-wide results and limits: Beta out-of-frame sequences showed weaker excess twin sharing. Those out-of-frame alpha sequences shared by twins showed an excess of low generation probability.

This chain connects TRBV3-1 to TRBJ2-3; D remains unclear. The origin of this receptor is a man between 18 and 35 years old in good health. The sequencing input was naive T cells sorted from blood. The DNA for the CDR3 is TGTGCCAGCAGCCAAGATCCGCGGTCGCGCACAGATACGCAGTATTTT. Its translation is CASSQDPRSRTDTQYF.